This TCR beta chain was retrieved from a study of blood T cell repertoires in COVID-19. Across the whole study: Samples came from the United States, Italy and Spain, spanning acute and convalescent COVID-19. PBMCs, B-cell-depleted T cells, or T cells were the source of the cDNA or gDNA that made up the material.

Participants had their cohort set by participant-reported clinical history. The V end was cut by 7 bases, the J end by 7 bases, with 17 bases between. This CDR3 spans 15 amino acids. The V gene's germline CDR1 is MGHRA and CDR2 YSYEKL. Study processing details: Estimation of nucleated cell counts relied on the amplification of reference gene primers. TCRdb's copy holds only in-frame clones and misses some; the assay was immunoSEQ multiplex PCR. D and trimming were read from the DNA, whereas the V and J calls and clone size are those reported in that table. Here the sample spans hundreds of thousands of clones, about 87% being singletons.

The chain recombines TRBV4-1 with TRBJ1-6; tentative D call: TRBD1 (5 bases). This clonotype was sampled from a woman aged 45-59 years who had recovered from COVID-19. Sequenced input: PBMCs or T cells enriched from blood (not recorded which). The CDR3, as DNA: TGCGCCAGCACCGAAAACGGGGGGAGAAATTCACCCCTCCACTTT. Its translation is CASTENGGRNSPLHF.